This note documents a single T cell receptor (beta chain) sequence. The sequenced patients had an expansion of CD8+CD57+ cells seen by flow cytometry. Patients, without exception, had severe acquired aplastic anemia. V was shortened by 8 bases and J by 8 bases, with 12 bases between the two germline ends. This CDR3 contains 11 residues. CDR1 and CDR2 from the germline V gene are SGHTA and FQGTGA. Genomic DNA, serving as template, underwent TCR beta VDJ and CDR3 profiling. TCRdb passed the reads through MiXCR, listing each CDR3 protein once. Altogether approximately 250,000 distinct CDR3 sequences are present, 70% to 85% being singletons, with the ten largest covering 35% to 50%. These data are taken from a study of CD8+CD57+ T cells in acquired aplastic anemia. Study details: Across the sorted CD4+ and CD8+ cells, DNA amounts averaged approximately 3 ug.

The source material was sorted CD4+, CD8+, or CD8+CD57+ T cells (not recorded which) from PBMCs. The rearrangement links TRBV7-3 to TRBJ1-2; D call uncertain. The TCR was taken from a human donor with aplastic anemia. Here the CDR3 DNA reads TGTGCCAGCCTAGGACCGGGAGGCTACACCTTC. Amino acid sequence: CASLGPGGYTF. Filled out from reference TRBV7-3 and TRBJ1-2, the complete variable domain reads GAGVSQTPSNKVTEKGKYVELRCDPISGHTALYWYRQSLGQGPEFLIYFQGTGAADDSGLPNDRFFAVRPEGSVSTLKIQRTERGDSAVYLCASLGPGGYTFGSGTRLTVV.